The present TCR beta chain was sequenced within a study of beta chain features in type 1 diabetes. Study overall: The patient and healthy donor groups were comparable for age, gender and cell yields. Broader study findings: Any HLA type influence on TCRB rearrangement was left unresolved here. TCRB CDR3s from Type 1 diabetes patients were moderately but significantly shorter in all four CD4+ subsets.

CD4+ naive, central memory, regulatory and stem cell-like memory cells were sorted via CD45RO/CCR7/CD25/CD127/CD95/CD27. This clone was counted a single time. Its antigen is not known. The germline gives CDR1 SGHRS, CDR2 YFSETQ. The V and J ends lost 7 bases and 1 base respectively, with 11 bases between them. The CDR3 has 13 residues. As every portion of the isolated RNA was reverse transcribed, the sequencing read expressed TCRB transcripts. Only in-frame clones appear in the TCRdb table, and some are missing; sequencing was by immunoSEQ multiplex PCR. The top ten clones hold 0.29% of a sample with about 53,000 clones, approximately 60% of them seen once.

Sample: stem cell memory CD4+ T cells from blood. The sequence came from a woman in her twenties or thirties with type 1 diabetes. This sequence joins TRBV5-1 and TRBJ1-1, with TRBD1 as a possible D gene (5 bases). CDR3: CASSSTGNTEAFF. CDR3 bases: TGCGCCAGCTCATCCACAGGGAACACTGAAGCTTTCTTT.